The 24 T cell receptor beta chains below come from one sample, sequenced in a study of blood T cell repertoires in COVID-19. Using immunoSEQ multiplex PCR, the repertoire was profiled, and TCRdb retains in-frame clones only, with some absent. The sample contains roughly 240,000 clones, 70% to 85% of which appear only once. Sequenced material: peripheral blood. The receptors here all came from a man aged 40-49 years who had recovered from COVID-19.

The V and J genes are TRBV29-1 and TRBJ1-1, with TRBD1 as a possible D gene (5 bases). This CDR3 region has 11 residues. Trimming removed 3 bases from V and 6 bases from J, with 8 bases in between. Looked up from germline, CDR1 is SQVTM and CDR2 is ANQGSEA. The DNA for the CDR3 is TGCAGCGTTGACGGGGGTTCTGAAGCTTTCTTT. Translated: CSVDGGSEAFF. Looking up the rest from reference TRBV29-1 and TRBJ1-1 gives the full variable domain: SAVISQKPSRDICQRGTSLTIQCQVDSQVTMMFWYRQQPGQSLTLIATANQGSEATYESGFVIDKFPISRPNLTFSTLTVSNMSPEDSSIYLCSVDGGSEAFFGQGTRLTVV.

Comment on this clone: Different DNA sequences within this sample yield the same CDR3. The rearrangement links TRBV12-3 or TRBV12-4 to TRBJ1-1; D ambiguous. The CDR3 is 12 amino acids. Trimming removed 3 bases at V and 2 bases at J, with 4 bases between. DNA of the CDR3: TGTGCCAGCAGTTTCGGTAACACTGAAGCTTTCTTT. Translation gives CASSFGNTEAFF.

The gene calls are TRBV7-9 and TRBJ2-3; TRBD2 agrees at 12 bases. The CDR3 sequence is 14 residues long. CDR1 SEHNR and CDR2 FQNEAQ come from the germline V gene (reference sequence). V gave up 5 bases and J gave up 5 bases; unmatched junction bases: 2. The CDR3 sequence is CASSPGLAGDTQYF. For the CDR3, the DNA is TGTGCCAGCAGCCCGGGACTAGCGGGAGATACGCAGTATTTT.

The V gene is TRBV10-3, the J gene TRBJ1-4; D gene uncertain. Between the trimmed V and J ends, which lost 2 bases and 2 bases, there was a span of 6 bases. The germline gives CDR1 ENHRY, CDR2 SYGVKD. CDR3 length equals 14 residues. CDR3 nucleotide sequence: TGTGCCATCAGTGAGCGTAATACTAATGAAAAACTGTTTTTT. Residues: CAISERNTNEKLFF.

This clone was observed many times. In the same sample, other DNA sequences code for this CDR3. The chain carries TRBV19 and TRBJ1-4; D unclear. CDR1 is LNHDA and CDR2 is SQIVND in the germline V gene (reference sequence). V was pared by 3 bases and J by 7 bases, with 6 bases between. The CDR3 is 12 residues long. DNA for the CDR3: TGTGCCAGTAGTATCCGCGGTGAAAAACTGTTTTTT. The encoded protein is CASSIRGEKLFF.

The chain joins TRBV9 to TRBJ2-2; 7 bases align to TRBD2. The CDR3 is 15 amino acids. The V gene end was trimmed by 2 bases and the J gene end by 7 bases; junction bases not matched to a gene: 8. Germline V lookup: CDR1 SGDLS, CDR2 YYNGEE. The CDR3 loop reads CASSVWEGRGGELFF. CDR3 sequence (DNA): TGTGCCAGCAGCGTTTGGGAGGGGCGAGGCGGGGAGCTGTTTTTT.

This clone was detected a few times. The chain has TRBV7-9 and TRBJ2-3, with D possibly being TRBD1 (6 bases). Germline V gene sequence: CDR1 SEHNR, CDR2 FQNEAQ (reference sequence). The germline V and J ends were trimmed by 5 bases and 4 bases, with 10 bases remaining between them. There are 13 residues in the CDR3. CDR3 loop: CASSRSGADTQYF. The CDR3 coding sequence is TGTGCCAGCAGCAGATCAGGGGCAGATACGCAGTATTTT. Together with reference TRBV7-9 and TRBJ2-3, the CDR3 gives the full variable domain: DTGVSQNPRHKITKRGQNVTFRCDPISEHNRLYWYRQTLGQGPEFLTYFQNEAQLEKSRLLSDRFSAERPKGSFSTLEIQRTEQGDSAMYLCASSRSGADTQYFGPGTRLTVL.

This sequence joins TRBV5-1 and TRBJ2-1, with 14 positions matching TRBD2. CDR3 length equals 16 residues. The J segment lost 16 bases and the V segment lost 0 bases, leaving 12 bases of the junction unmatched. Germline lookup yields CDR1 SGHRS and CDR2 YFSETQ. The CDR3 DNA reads TGCGCCAGCAGCTTGGTGCCGGGACTAGCGGGAGCAACGATATTCTTC. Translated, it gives CASSLVPGLAGATIFF.

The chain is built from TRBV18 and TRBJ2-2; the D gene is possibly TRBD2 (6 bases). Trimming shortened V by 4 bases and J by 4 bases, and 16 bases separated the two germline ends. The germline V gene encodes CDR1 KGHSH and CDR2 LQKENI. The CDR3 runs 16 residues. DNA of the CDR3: TGTGCCAGCTCACAAGATCGCTCGGGGGTCACCGGGGAGCTGTTTTTT. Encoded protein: CASSQDRSGVTGELFF.

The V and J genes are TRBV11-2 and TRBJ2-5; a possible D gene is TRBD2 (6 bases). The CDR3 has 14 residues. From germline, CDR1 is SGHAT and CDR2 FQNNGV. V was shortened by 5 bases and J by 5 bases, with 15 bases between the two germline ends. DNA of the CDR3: TGTGCCAGCAGCGACCTCCGTGGGGGGGAGACCCAGTACTTC. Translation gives CASSDLRGGETQYF.

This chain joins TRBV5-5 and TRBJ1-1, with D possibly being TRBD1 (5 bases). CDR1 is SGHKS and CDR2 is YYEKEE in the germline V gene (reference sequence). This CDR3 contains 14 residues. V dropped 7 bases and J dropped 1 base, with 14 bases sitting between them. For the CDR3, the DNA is TGTGCCAGCGGAGTACAGGACGGGAACACTGAAGCTTTCTTT. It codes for CASGVQDGNTEAFF.

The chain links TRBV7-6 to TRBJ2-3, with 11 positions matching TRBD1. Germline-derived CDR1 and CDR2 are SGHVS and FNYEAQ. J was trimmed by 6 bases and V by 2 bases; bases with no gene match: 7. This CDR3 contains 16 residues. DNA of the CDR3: TGTGCCAGCAGCTTACAACCGGGACAGGGGGGGGATACGCAGTATTTT. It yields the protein CASSLQPGQGGDTQYF.

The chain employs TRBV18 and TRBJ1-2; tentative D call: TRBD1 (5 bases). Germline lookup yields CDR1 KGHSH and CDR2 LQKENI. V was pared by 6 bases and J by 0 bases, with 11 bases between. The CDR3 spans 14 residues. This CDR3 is CASSQDRTNYGYTF. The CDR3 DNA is TGTGCCAGCTCGCAAGACAGAACTAACTATGGCTACACCTTC.

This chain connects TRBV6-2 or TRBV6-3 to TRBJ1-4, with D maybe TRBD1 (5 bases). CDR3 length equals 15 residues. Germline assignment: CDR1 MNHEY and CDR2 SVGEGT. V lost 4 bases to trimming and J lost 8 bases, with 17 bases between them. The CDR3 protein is CASSSKITGREKLFF. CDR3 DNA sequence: TGTGCCAGCAGTTCCAAGATCACAGGACGCGAAAAACTGTTTTTT.

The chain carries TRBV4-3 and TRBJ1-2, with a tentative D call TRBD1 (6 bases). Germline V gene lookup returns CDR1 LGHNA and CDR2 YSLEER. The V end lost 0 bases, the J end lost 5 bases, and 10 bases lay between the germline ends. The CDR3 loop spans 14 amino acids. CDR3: CASSQETGTYGYTF. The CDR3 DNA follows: TGCGCCAGCAGCCAAGAAACAGGGACGTATGGCTACACCTTC.

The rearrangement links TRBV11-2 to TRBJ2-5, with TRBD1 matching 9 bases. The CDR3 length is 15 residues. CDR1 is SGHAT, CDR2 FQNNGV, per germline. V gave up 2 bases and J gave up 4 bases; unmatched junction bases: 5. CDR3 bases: TGTGCCAGCAGCTTAACTCGGACAGGGGTAGAGACCCAGTACTTC. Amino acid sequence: CASSLTRTGVETQYF. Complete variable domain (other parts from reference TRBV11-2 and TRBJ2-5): EAGVAQSPRYKIIEKRQSVAFWCNPISGHATLYWYQQILGQGPKLLIQFQNNGVVDDSQLPKDRFSAERLKGVDSTLKIQPAKLEDSAVYLCASSLTRTGVETQYFGPGTRLLVL.

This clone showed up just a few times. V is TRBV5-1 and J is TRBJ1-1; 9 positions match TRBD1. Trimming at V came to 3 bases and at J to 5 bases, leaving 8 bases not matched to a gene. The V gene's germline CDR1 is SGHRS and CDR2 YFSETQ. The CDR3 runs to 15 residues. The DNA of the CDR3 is TGCGCCAGCAGCTGGGGGACAGGGTCTATAACTGAAGCTTTCTTT. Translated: CASSWGTGSITEAFF.

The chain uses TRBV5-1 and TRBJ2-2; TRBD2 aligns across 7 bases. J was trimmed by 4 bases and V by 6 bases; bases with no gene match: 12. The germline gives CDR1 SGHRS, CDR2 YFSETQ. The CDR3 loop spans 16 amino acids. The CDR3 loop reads CASTGQGLFGTGELFF. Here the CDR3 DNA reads TGCGCCAGCACCGGTCAGGGACTATTCGGCACCGGGGAGCTGTTTTTT.

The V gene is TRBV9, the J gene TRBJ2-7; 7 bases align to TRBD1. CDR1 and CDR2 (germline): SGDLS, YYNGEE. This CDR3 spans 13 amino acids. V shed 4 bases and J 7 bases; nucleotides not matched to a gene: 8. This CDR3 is CASSLMTGLEQYF. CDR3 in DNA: TGTGCCAGCAGCCTTATGACAGGGCTAGAGCAGTACTTC.

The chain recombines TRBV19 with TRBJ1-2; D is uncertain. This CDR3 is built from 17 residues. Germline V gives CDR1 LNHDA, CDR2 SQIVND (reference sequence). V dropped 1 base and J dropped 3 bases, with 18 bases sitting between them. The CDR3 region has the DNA TGTGCCAGTAGTATAGGACGAACAGAGATACGCTACTATGGCTACACCTTC. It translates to CASSIGRTEIRYYGYTF.

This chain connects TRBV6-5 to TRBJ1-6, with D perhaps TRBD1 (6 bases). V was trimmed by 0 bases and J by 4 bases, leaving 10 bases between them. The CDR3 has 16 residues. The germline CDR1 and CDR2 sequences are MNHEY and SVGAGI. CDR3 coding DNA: TGTGCCAGCAGTTACTCTCTCCAGGGGTATAATTCACCCCTCCACTTT. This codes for CASSYSLQGYNSPLHF.

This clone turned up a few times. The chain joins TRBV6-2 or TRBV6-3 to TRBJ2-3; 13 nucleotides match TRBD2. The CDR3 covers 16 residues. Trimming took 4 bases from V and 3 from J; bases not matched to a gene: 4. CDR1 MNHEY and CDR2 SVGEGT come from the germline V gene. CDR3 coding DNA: TGTGCCAGCAGTTGGGGGACTAGCGGGAATACAGATACGCAGTATTTT. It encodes CASSWGTSGNTDTQYF.

The DNA for the CDR3 is TGTGCCAGCAGCCAGGGACAGGGGATGCCCATTGGCTACACCTTC. Translating it yields CASSQGQGMPIGYTF. The genes are TRBV6-2 or TRBV6-3 and TRBJ1-2; 10 bases map to TRBD1. Looked up from germline, CDR1 is MNHEY and CDR2 is SVGEGT. The CDR3 loop spans 15 amino acids. Unmatched junction bases numbered 11, after V lost 6 bases and J lost 7 bases.

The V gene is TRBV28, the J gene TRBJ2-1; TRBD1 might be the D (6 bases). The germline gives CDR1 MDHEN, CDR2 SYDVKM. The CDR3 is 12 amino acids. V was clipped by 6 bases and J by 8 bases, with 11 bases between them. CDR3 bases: TGTGCCAGCAGCGAACAGGGCCATGAGCAGTTCTTC. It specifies CASSEQGHEQFF.